Sequencing of this TCR beta chain was carried out in a study of blood T cell repertoires in COVID-19. The wider study: Samples taken during acute and convalescent COVID-19 were collected in the United States, Italy and Spain. The cDNA or gDNA used as material had been derived from T cells, B-cell-depleted T cells, or PBMCs.

From germline, CDR1 is SNHLY and CDR2 FYNNEI. V lost 7 bases and J lost 7; bases outside the gene matches: 5. The CDR3 has 14 amino acids. Original processing notes: Reference gene primer amplification in the assay estimated nucleated cell counts. Produced via immunoSEQ multiplex PCR; TCRdb's table is partial and in-frame only. V and J calls and clone size follow that table, whereas D and trimming were derived from the DNA. Of about 240,000 clones in the sample, about four fifths were seen once. Sequenced sample: peripheral blood. V usage is TRBV2 and J usage is TRBJ1-6, with 9 bases identical to TRBD1. This sequence originates from a woman over 75 with acute or convalescent COVID-19. CDR3 bases: TGTGCCAGCACCTCAGGACAGGGGAATTCACCCCTCCACTTT. It is translated as CASTSGQGNSPLHF.